Below are 17 T cell receptor beta chains sequenced from a single sample in a study of T cells after yellow fever vaccination. TCRdb reprocessed the 5' RACE reads via MiXCR and lists one record per CDR3 protein. This table has 200,000 to 250,000 distinct CDR3 sequences, less than 9% appearing once. This specimen consisted of CD4+ T cells sorted from PBMCs, obtained 15 days after the yellow fever booster vaccination. Every receptor here comes from a man aged 25 to 45 who received the YFV17D yellow fever vaccine.

About this clonotype: The junction and the germline gene differ at one end; a read error may be behind it. J is TRBJ2-3 and V is TRBV27; D could derive from TRBD1 or TRBD2 (7 bases each). The CDR3 has 16 amino acids. Germline V lookup: CDR1 MNHEY, CDR2 SMNVEV (reference sequence). This CDR3 is CVSSRGGRAGKSDEYF. For the CDR3, the DNA is TGTGTCAGCAGCAGGGGGGGCAGGGCCGGAAAGAGTGATGAGTATTTT.

This clonotype has just a few counts. The chain links TRBV9 to TRBJ2-4; TRBD1 or TRBD2 may be the D gene (5 bases each). Germline CDR1 SGDLS, CDR2 YYNGEE. CDR3 length: 17 amino acids. Trimming took 0 bases from V and 0 from J, leaving 13 bases between them. The CDR3 DNA reads TGTGCCAGCAGCGTAGTCAGGGAGCTCCTAGCCAAAAACATTCAGTACTTC. Encoded protein: CASSVVRELLAKNIQYF.

This clonotype was counted many times. The DNA of the CDR3 is TGTGCCTGGGATACCGGGACTAGTTATGAGCAGTTCTTC. Its protein product is CAWDTGTSYEQFF. The rearrangement joins TRBV30 to TRBJ2-1; 8 bases agree with TRBD2. V was clipped by 5 bases and J by 8 bases; unmatched bases: 8. Per the germline V gene, CDR1 is GTSNPN and CDR2 is SVGIG (reference sequence). The CDR3 is made up of 13 amino acids.

With respect to this clonotype: A read error may account for a junction end that differs from germline. This rearrangement joins TRBV7-8 to TRBJ1-6; D might be TRBD1 (5 bases). This CDR3 spans 14 amino acids. Germline values: CDR1 SGHVS, CDR2 FQNEAQ. The CDR3 reads CASSTWTGDSPIHF. CDR3 DNA sequence: TGTGCCAGCAGCACCTGGACGGGGGATTCACCCATCCACTTT.

This clonotype was detected a few times. This chain uses TRBV5-1 with TRBJ2-5; D is undetermined. The V gene's germline CDR1 is SGHRS and CDR2 YFSETQ. V was pared by 0 bases and J by 4 bases, with 13 bases between. The CDR3 is 15 residues long. CDR3 nucleotides: TGCGCCAGCAGCTTGGACGCCCGACATTCAGAGACCCAGTACTTC. Amino acid sequence: CASSLDARHSETQYF.

The table lists this clonotype with a few counts. The chain couples TRBV5-1 to TRBJ1-1; 7 nucleotides match TRBD1. The CDR3 sequence is 14 residues long. The germline CDR1 and CDR2 sequences are SGHRS and YFSETQ. Trimming removed 4 bases from V and 4 bases from J; junction bases left unmatched: 7. The CDR3, as DNA: TGCGCCAGCAGCCAGAACAGGGGAGGCACTGAAGCTTTCTTT. Protein: CASSQNRGGTEAFF. The variable domain in full, with the rest retrieved from reference TRBV5-1 and TRBJ1-1, is KAGVTQTPRYLIKTRGQQVTLSCSPISGHRSVSWYQQTPGQGLQFLFEYFSETQRNKGNFPGRFSGRQFSNSRSEMNVSTLELGDSALYLCASSQNRGGTEAFFGQGTRLTVV.

Remarks on this clonotype: Given a much more abundant clone one base away, this may be a read error. The gene calls are TRBV24-1 and TRBJ2-2; possible D gene TRBD2, 6 bases. Trimming left V 3 bases short and J 3 bases short, with 10 bases between. This CDR3 is built from 15 residues. Germline values: CDR1 KGHDR, CDR2 SFDVKD. CDR3 DNA sequence: TGTGCCACCAGTGATCCGGGAGCGTACACCGGGGAGCTGTTTTTT. It is translated as CATSDPGAYTGELFF.

The chain has TRBV7-2 and TRBJ2-7, with TRBD1 matching over 8 bases. The V segment lost 5 bases and the J segment 7 bases; nucleotides outside the gene matches: 7. CDR3 size: 13 residues. CDR1 SGHTA and CDR2 FQGNSA come from the germline V gene. CDR3 protein: CASSTGQGREQYF. The CDR3 DNA sequence: TGTGCCAGCAGCACCGGACAGGGCAGGGAGCAGTACTTC.

This clonotype was seen repeatedly, ten times or more. The rearrangement joins TRBV12-5 to TRBJ2-5; TRBD2 matches 12 bases. V gave up 0 bases and J gave up 2 bases; unmatched junction bases: 1. CDR1 and CDR2 (germline): LGHNT, FRNRAP. The CDR3 loop spans 16 amino acids. Written as DNA, the CDR3 is TGTGCTAGTGGTTTGGTACTAGCGGGAGGTCAAGAGACCCAGTACTTC. It encodes CASGLVLAGGQETQYF.

This clonotype was seen at least ten times. The DNA of the CDR3 is TGCAGTGCTAAGGGGGGGTACGAGCAGTACTTC. This encodes CSAKGGYEQYF. The rearrangement joins TRBV20-1 to TRBJ2-7; D may be TRBD2 (7 bases). The V and J ends lost 4 bases and 4 bases respectively, with 8 bases between them. The CDR3 covers 11 residues. Looked up from germline, CDR1 is DFQATT and CDR2 is SNEGSKA (reference sequence).

The rearrangement joins TRBV2 to TRBJ2-2, with 10 bases lining up with TRBD2. The ends lost 5 bases at V and 4 bases at J; junction bases unmatched: 4. The CDR3 has 15 amino acids. The germline CDR1 and CDR2 sequences are SNHLY and FYNNEI. CDR3 nucleotide sequence: TGTGCCAGCAGTCCTAGCGGGAGCTTCACCGGGGAGCTGTTTTTT. Protein product: CASSPSGSFTGELFF.

The chain has TRBV30 and TRBJ1-2; D perhaps matches TRBD1 (6 bases). This CDR3 comprises 14 residues. Trimming stripped 3 bases from V and 7 bases from J, with 18 bases between. CDR1 and CDR2 (germline): GTSNPN, SVGIG (reference sequence). DNA for the CDR3: TGTGCCTGGAGCTCTGGGCAGGGGAGTAGTGGCTACACCTTC. Translation: CAWSSGQGSSGYTF. Complete variable domain (other parts from reference TRBV30 and TRBJ1-2): SQTIHQWPATLVQPVGSPLSLECTVEGTSNPNLYWYRQAAGRGLQLLFYSVGIGQISSEVPQNLSASRPQDRQFILSSKKLLLSDSGFYLCAWSSGQGSSGYTFGSGTRLTVV.

The CDR3 bases are TGTGCCAGCAGTTTGTGGTCAGGGGGCCCTGAAGCTTTCTTT. Amino acids: CASSLWSGGPEAFF. This chain uses TRBV12-3 or TRBV12-4 with TRBJ1-1, with 8 bases identical to TRBD1. Trimming took 3 bases from V and 6 from J; bases not matched to a gene: 6. The CDR3 consists of 14 residues.

This clonotype was seen ten or more times. The chain uses TRBV30 and TRBJ2-1; 7 nucleotides agree with TRBD2. Per the germline V gene, CDR1 is GTSNPN and CDR2 is SVGIG (reference sequence). After removal of 0 bases from V and 1 base from J, the junction contained 12 bases not matched to a gene. This CDR3 spans 18 amino acids. The DNA for the CDR3 is TGTGCCTGGAGTGTAGATAGGATGGCGGGAGAGTCCTACAATGAGCAGTTCTTC. This translates into CAWSVDRMAGESYNEQFF.

The sample holds many counts of this clonotype. This chain joins TRBV6-5 and TRBJ1-5, with D uncertain. V lost 7 bases, J lost 9 bases, and 19 bases lay in between. The germline V gene encodes CDR1 MNHEY and CDR2 SVGAGI. The CDR3 loop spans 14 amino acids. CDR3 DNA: TGTGCCAGCACCGAATCTAGGAGCTTTAGGCCCCAGCATTTT. Translated, it gives CASTESRSFRPQHF.

This clonotype has only one observation. Relative to the germline gene, one junction end is altered; a read error may explain this. The chain combines TRBV10-3 with TRBJ2-3; D is perhaps TRBD1 (5 bases). This CDR3 spans 13 amino acids. The germline CDR1 and CDR2 sequences are ENHRY and SYGVKD. Here the CDR3 reads CAISDQQADTQNF. In nucleotides, the CDR3 is TGTGCCATCAGTGATCAACAGGCAGATACGCAGAATTTT.

This clonotype turned up a few times. The genes are TRBV7-8 and TRBJ1-6; 7 bases are a match to TRBD1. Germline V gene lookup returns CDR1 SGHVS and CDR2 FQNEAQ. The trim removed 1 base at V and 9 bases at J, leaving 3 bases unmatched. The CDR3 spans 14 residues. The CDR3 protein is CASSLEGASSPLHF. The CDR3 nucleotides read TGTGCCAGCAGCTTAGAGGGGGCCAGTTCACCCCTCCACTTT.